Listed below are T cell receptor delta chains from one sample, sequenced in a study of Vδ1+ human thymocytes. TCRdb fed the multiplex PCR reads to CATT. The data contain 70,000 or so delta-chain clones, around 34% of them singletons. The sample comprised Vdelta1+ gamma-delta thymocytes from the thymus. These receptors all stem from a boy in the first two years of life who had congenital heart surgery. The CDR3 runs from the conserved cysteine through the conserved F or W. The D gene is left open where the match is weak. The size entry is marked missing in some rows and otherwise reads once, few, many or a size class.

>.|TRDV1|TRDJ1|.
CALGELFTATMGGKYTDKLIF
TGTGCTCTTGGGGAATTGTTCACTGCTACGATGGGGGGAAAGTACACCGATAAACTCATCTTT
>few|TRDV1|TRDJ1|.
CALGENRPYPYSRYTDKLIF
TGTGCTCTTGGGGAAAATCGACCTTATCCGTACTCTCGGTACACCGATAAACTCATCTTT
>.|TRDV1|TRDJ1|TRDD3
CALGEYEPGGGYAEYTDKLIF
TGTGCTCTTGGGGAATACGAGCCCGGAGGGGGATACGCGGAGTACACCGATAAACTCATCTTT
>.|TRDV1|TRDJ1|TRDD3
CALGKPSQSILGDTYTDKLIF
TGTGCTCTTGGGAAACCTTCCCAGTCAATACTGGGGGATACGTACACCGATAAACTCATCTTT
>.|TRDV3|TRDJ1|.
CASERGTGKLIF
TGTGCCTCTGAACGCGGCACCGGTAAACTCATCTTT
>few|TRDV1|TRDJ1|.
CALGTHLPSPDKLIF
TGTGCTCTTGGGACACATCTCCCGAGCCCCGATAAACTCATCTTT
>few|TRDV1|TRDJ1|TRDD2
CALGPRPSYGYWGYGYTDKLIF
TGTGCTCTTGGGCCCCGGCCTTCCTACGGGTACTGGGGATATGGGTACACCGATAAACTCATCTTT
>few|TRDV1|TRDJ1|.
CALGERRAGRDKPYTDKLIF
TGTGCTCTTGGGGAACGCCGGGCGGGGAGGGATAAGCCTTACACCGATAAACTCATCTTT
>.|TRDV1|TRDJ1|TRDD3
CALGNSPLGAKGYTDKLIF
TGTGCTCTTGGGAATTCCCCCCTGGGGGCCAAAGGGTACACCGATAAACTCATCTTT
>.|TRDV1|TRDJ1|TRDD3
CALGEIPTPGGILWLCDKLIF
TGTGCTCTTGGGGAAATCCCCACCCCGGGGGGGATACTTTGGCTGTGCGATAAACTCATCTTT
>few|TRDV1|TRDJ1|TRDD3
CALGEPSSKRGYHVADKLIF
TGTGCTCTTGGGGAACCATCCTCCAAACGGGGATACCACGTGGCCGATAAACTCATCTTT
>.|TRDV1|TRDJ2|TRDD3
CALGALDSTGGPLLTAQLFF
TGTGCTCTTGGGGCCCTAGATTCTACTGGGGGACCCCTATTGACAGCACAACTCTTCTTT
>.|TRDV1|TRDJ1|TRDD3
CALGKRRPWDLGGWLIF
TGTGCTCTTGGGAAGAGACGCCCGTGGGATCTGGGGGGGTGGCTCATCTTT
>.|TRDV1|TRDJ1|.
CALGHPRLGTGGTDKLIF
TGTGCTCTTGGGCACCCCCGCCTGGGGACCGGGGGCACCGATAAACTCATCTTT
>.|TRDV1|TRDJ1|TRDD3
CALAPFSTVDPHLVTGGSTLIF
TGTGCTCTTGCCCCCTTCAGTACTGTCGACCCTCACCTTGTTACTGGGGGGTCGACACTCATCTTT
>.|TRDV1|TRDJ1|TRDD3
CALGERPPGVSGGCDPYTDKLIF
TGTGCTCTTGGGGAACGGCCCCCAGGGGTGTCTGGGGGATGCGACCCGTACACCGATAAACTCATCTTT
>.|TRDV1|TRDJ1|.
CALGEKNSRGIKYTDKLIF
TGTGCTCTTGGGGAAAAAAATTCCCGCGGAATAAAGTACACCGATAAACTCATCTTT
>.|TRDV1|TRDJ1|.
CALGEVRGERRRSPATDKLIF
TGTGCTCTTGGGGAAGTTCGGGGGGAACGGAGGCGGTCCCCGGCCACCGATAAACTCATCTTT
>.|TRDV2|TRDJ3|TRDD3
CATRTGGSSSWDTRQMFF
TGTGCCACCCGTACTGGGGGATCAAGCTCCTGGGACACCCGACAGATGTTTTTC
>.|TRDV1|TRDJ1|TRDD3
CALGRLHDPPYWGITYTDKLIF
TGTGCTCTTGGGAGACTGCACGATCCACCTTACTGGGGGATAACGTACACCGATAAACTCATCTTT
>.|TRDV1|TRDJ1|TRDD2
CALGDHSYTHPFPGPYTDKLIF
TGTGCTCTTGGGGACCATTCCTACACACATCCCTTCCCTGGGCCGTACACCGATAAACTCATCTTT
>few|TRDV1|TRDJ1|.
CALGEENDNHRSVTDKLIF
TGTGCTCTTGGGGAAGAGAACGACAACCACCGATCGGTCACCGATAAACTCATCTTT
>.|TRDV1|TRDJ1|.
CALGERYEGKRGTDKLIF
TGTGCTCTTGGGGAACGCTACGAGGGGAAACGGGGAACCGATAAACTCATCTTT
>.|TRDV1|TRDJ1|.
CALGECSPPPREFTDRLIF
TGTGCTCTTGGGGAATGCTCCCCCCCGCCCCGCGAATTCACCGATAGACTCATCTTT
>.|TRDV1|TRDJ1|TRDD3
CALGEPHVGENLQYTDKLIF
TGTGCTCTTGGGGAACCTCACGTGGGGGAAAACCTGCAGTACACCGATAAACTCATCTTT
>few|TRDV1|TRDJ1|TRDD3
CALEIIPSGTGGPTDKLIF
TGTGCTCTTGAAATAATTCCTTCGGGTACTGGGGGACCCACCGATAAACTCATCTTT
>few|TRDV1|TRDJ1|.
CALGEQLKEGAKRTDKLIF
TGTGCTCTTGGGGAACAGCTGAAGGAGGGGGCGAAACGGACCGATAAACTCATCTTT
>.|TRDV1|TRDJ1|TRDD3
CALGERSLQYWGIDTDKLIF
TGTGCTCTTGGGGAACGGTCCCTACAGTACTGGGGGATAGACACCGATAAACTCATCTTT
>.|TRDV1|TRDJ1|TRDD2
CALGEGSLPTAGESAYTDKLIF
TGTGCTCTTGGGGAAGGGAGCCTTCCTACGGCTGGGGAGTCGGCGTACACCGATAAACTCATCTTT
>few|TRDV1|TRDJ1|TRDD3
CALGEPPPVNWGKLHTDKLIF
TGTGCTCTTGGGGAGCCCCCTCCTGTTAACTGGGGGAAGTTACACACCGATAAACTCATCTTT
>.|TRDV1|TRDJ1|TRDD3
CALGELVSAPPREFTGGYHSDKLIF
TGTGCTCTTGGGGAACTAGTTTCTGCTCCCCCTCGCGAATTTACTGGGGGATACCACAGCGATAAACTCATCTTT
>.|TRDV1|TRDJ1|.
CALGEPYLVYTDKLIF
TGTGCTCTTGGGGAACCCTATCTTGTGTACACCGATAAACTCATCTTT
>.|TRDV1|TRDJ1|.
CALGVKIAGTDKLIF
TGTGCTCTTGGGGTTAAAATAGCTGGGACCGATAAACTCATCTTT
>.|TRDV2|TRDJ1|.
CACLRYSKLIF
TGTGCCTGTCTCCGGTACTCTAAACTCATCTTT
>.|TRDV1|TRDJ1|TRDD3
CALGELSPTGVLGDIVKLIF
TGTGCTCTTGGGGAACTGAGTCCCACGGGGGTACTGGGGGATATCGTTAAACTCATCTTT
>few|TRDV1|TRDJ1|.
CALGDQGEAGGDTDKLIF
TGTGCTCTTGGGGACCAGGGGGAGGCTGGCGGAGACACCGATAAACTCATCTTT
>.|TRDV1|TRDJ1|TRDD2
CALGISSYDKLIF
TGTGCTCTTGGGATCTCTTCCTACGATAAACTCATCTTT